This TCR beta chain is from a study of blood T cells in healthy people across ages. The CDR3 runs to 14 residues. CDR1 is SGHRS and CDR2 is YFSETQ in the germline V gene. V trimming: 4 bases; J trimming: 0 bases; junction bases outside the gene matches: 4. This clonotype was found a few times. Combining a sample-barcoded 5' primer with a J-beta primer mix, a second PCR ran for about 7 to 11 cycles. TCRdb ran MiXCR on the 5' RACE reads and lists one entry per CDR3 protein. The sample has more than 650,000 distinct CDR3 sequences, approximately 22% seen once; the top ten hold approximately 20%. The V and J genes are TRBV5-1 and TRBJ2-7, with 7 nucleotides matching TRBD1. The origin of this receptor is a man in his 70s in good health. Sequencing was carried out using blood. CDR3 bases: TGCGCCAGCAGCACATGGACAGGCTCCTACGAGCAGTACTTC. Protein product: CASSTWTGSYEQYF.